The entry below describes one T cell receptor (beta chain). A single base separates this from a much larger clone, so it may be a read error. The data belong to a study of CD8+CD57+ T cells in acquired aplastic anemia. The TCR beta profiling, which covered VDJ combination and CDR3 sequence, was carried out using genomic DNA as the template. TCRdb processed the reads anew with MiXCR; each CDR3 protein has one entry. The repertoire holds around 160,000 distinct CDR3 sequences, with around 50% as singletons. Flow cytometry had shown expanded CD8+CD57+ cells in the patients chosen for sequencing. This CDR3 has 15 amino acids. The germline V gene has CDR1 LGHNA and CDR2 YSLEER.

V is TRBV4-3 and J is TRBJ1-1; unclear D gene. The sequencing input was sorted CD4+, CD8+, or CD8+CD57+ T cells (not recorded which) from PBMCs. This TCR came from a human donor with aplastic anemia. This CDR3 is CASGQVGDAGTEAFF. CDR3 nucleotides: TGCGCCAGCGGCCAAGTCGGAGACGCCGGCACTGAAGCTTTCTTT.